This TCR beta chain was sequenced during a study of cytomegalovirus exposure and HLA in healthy donors. With 60 Vbeta and 13 Jbeta primers, the PCR was carried out. The assay was immunoSEQ multiplex PCR, and TCRdb's table has in-frame clones only and misses some. This sample yields 80,000 or so clones, of which 10% are seen a single time; almost 25% belongs to the top ten. This CDR3 has 16 residues. The receptor's source is a man in his 60s in good health and CMV-seropositive. The sequenced sample was PBMCs. The J gene is TRBJ2-5, the V gene TRBV21-1; the table names TRBD2, a call not compared with the DNA. TRBV21-1 is tagged as a pseudogene. The CDR3 is CASSNQEDWAPKTQYF. The CDR3 DNA follows: TGTGCCAGCAGCAACCAAGAGGACTGGGCCCCCAAGACCCAGTACTTC.